This TCR beta chain was retrieved from a study of cytomegalovirus exposure and HLA in healthy donors. In the PCR, 60 Vbeta and 13 Jbeta primers were used. TCRdb keeps only in-frame clones here, not all; method: immunoSEQ multiplex PCR. The sample consists of approximately 160,000 clones, 75% to 90% of them appearing once. A remark on this clone: The antigen is not known.

In germline, CDR1 is PRHDT, CDR2 FYEKMQ (reference sequence). Trimming left V 4 bases short and J 2 bases short, with 14 bases between. CDR3 length equals 15 residues. Findings of the study overall: Investigators reported under 200 TCR beta chains as tied to cytomegalovirus. Presence/absence analyses rested on an assumption that sequencing depth was roughly uniform across donors. The sole available immune exposure information was CMV serostatus.

Regarding donors, all were healthy bone marrow donors. The sequenced material came from PBMCs. This rearrangement joins TRBV13 to TRBJ1-1; the D is unclear. The clonotype was recovered from a human donor in good health. For the CDR3, the DNA is TGTGCCAGCAGCTCCACTCTAGCCAGAAACACTGAAGCTTTCTTT. It encodes CASSSTLARNTEAFF.